Sequencing of this T cell receptor beta chain was carried out in a study of T cell clonality in common variable immunodeficiency. Study-wide results and caveats: CVID subjects had higher TCRbeta clonality than healthy controls, most marked in about a third. Reportedly, TCR beta sequences from common variable immunodeficiency showed fewer deletions and N-nucleotide insertions.

The CDR3 is 15 amino acids. Trimming removed 5 bases from V and 6 bases from J, with 18 bases in between. In germline, CDR1 is KGHSH, CDR2 LQKENI. Comment on this clone: Antigen specificity is unknown. The missing CDR3 end, 3 residues past where the read stops, is filled in from the germline J gene.

No CVID subject was ill or on immunomodulatory drugs when sampled. TCRdb's table, derived via immunoSEQ multiplex PCR, lists solely in-frame clones and lacks some. In all, the sample yields 8,000 or so clones. V and J are TRBV18 and TRBJ2-3; TRBD1 might be the D (5 bases). Sequencing was performed on peripheral blood mononuclear cells. The receptor was derived from a human donor with common variable immunodeficiency. The CDR3 bases that were read are TGTGCCAGCTCATCAGGGTCTGTAGTTACGGATACG. Translation: CASSSGSVVTDT. The full CDR3 reads CASSSGSVVTDTQYF.